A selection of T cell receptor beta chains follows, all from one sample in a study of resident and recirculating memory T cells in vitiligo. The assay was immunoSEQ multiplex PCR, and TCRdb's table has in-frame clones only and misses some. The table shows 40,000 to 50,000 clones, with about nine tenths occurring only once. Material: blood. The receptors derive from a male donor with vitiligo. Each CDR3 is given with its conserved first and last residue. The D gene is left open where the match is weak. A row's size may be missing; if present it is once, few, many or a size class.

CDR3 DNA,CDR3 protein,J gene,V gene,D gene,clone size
TGTGCCACCGGGACTAGCGGGCTCGAGCAGTACTTC,CATGTSGLEQYF,TRBJ2-7,TRBV6-5,TRBD2,NA
TGTGCCAGCAGTTTTGGGCAGGGCTACGAGCAGTACTTC,CASSFGQGYEQYF,TRBJ2-7,TRBV28,NA,NA
TGTGCCAGCATCTCGGGGGATAAAGAGACCCAGTACTTC,CASISGDKETQYF,TRBJ2-5,TRBV27,NA,NA
TGTGCCAGCAGGCGGGACGGCTATGGCTACACCTTC,CASRRDGYGYTF,TRBJ1-2,TRBV2,NA,NA
TGTGCCAGCAGAAGGCGGAGCGGGGCATCCTACAATGAGCAGTTCTTC,CASRRRSGASYNEQFF,TRBJ2-1,TRBV13,TRBD2,NA
TGTGCCATCAGGGCCGGGACAGGCTTCAACGAGCAGTACTTC,CAIRAGTGFNEQYF,TRBJ2-7,TRBV10-3,TRBD1,once
TGTGCCAGCAGCTCGCTCGGGAATAGCAATCAGCCCCAGCATTTT,CASSSLGNSNQPQHF,TRBJ1-5,TRBV7-8,NA,NA
TGTGCCGGGGAGCTGAGATACAAGTCTGGAAACACCATATATTTT,CAGELRYKSGNTIYF,TRBJ1-3,TRBV30,NA,NA
TGTGCCAGCAGCTGGCACGGGGGCTCCTACAATGAGCAGTTCTTC,CASSWHGGSYNEQFF,TRBJ2-1,TRBV11-3,NA,NA
TGTGCCATCAGTGAGCGAGGATGGGGGGGACAAGAGACCCAGTACTTC,CAISERGWGGQETQYF,TRBJ2-5,TRBV10-3,TRBD2,NA
TGTGCCAGCAGTCTTGAGGAGACCCAGTACTTC,CASSLEETQYF,TRBJ2-5,TRBV6-6,NA,NA
TGTGCCAGCAGCTTTAAGGCGACAGCTAACTATGGCTACACCTTC,CASSFKATANYGYTF,TRBJ1-2,TRBV7-2,NA,NA
TGTGCTAGCAGCCCCCCCGGGGGTGGGACCCAGTACTTC,CASSPPGGGTQYF,TRBJ2-5,TRBV7-7,NA,NA
TGTGCCAGCAGCTTTGGGACTAGCCGCGCCGGGACCCAGTACTTC,CASSFGTSRAGTQYF,TRBJ2-5,TRBV7-8,TRBD2,NA
TGTGCCAGCAGCTTCCCCGGGGGGCCGTTTAATGAGCAGTTCTTC,CASSFPGGPFNEQFF,TRBJ2-1,TRBV7-9,NA,NA
TGTGCCACCAGCAGAGATGTAGGACAGGGGCGGAATGAGCAGTTCTTC,CATSRDVGQGRNEQFF,TRBJ2-1,TRBV15,TRBD1,NA
TGTGCCAGCAGAAACCCACAGGGCGGGTATGGCTACACCTTC,CASRNPQGGYGYTF,TRBJ1-2,TRBV27,NA,NA
TGTGCCAGCACGGGGGCCGACGGGACAGAAGAGACCCAGTACTTC,CASTGADGTEETQYF,TRBJ2-5,TRBV7-9,NA,NA
TGTGCCAGCAGCAACGCGGGACAGTACTACGAGCAGTACTTC,CASSNAGQYYEQYF,TRBJ2-7,TRBV7-9,NA,NA
TGTGCCAGCTCACAAGTGCAGACAGGGGGACAAGAGACCCAGTACTTC,CASSQVQTGGQETQYF,TRBJ2-5,TRBV18,TRBD1,once
TGTGCCAGCAGTGATGGACAGCCGGGCCTCTCTGGAAACACCATATATTTT,CASSDGQPGLSGNTIYF,TRBJ1-3,TRBV6-1,NA,NA
TGTGCCAGCAGCTTAGCGCTTCGGGGGGCGTATGGCTACACCTTC,CASSLALRGAYGYTF,TRBJ1-2,TRBV7-9,NA,NA
TGTGCTTCGCACAGGGGGCGAGTGAACACTGAAGCTTTCTTT,CASHRGRVNTEAFF,TRBJ1-1,TRBV19,TRBD1,NA
TGTGCCAGCTCACCTCGGGACAGGCCGAACACCGGGGAGCTGTTTTTT,CASSPRDRPNTGELFF,TRBJ2-2,TRBV18,TRBD1,NA
TGCGCCAGCAAGGTTATGGACAGGGGGCGCGGGAACACTGAAGCTTTCTTT,CASKVMDRGRGNTEAFF,TRBJ1-1,TRBV10-1,TRBD1,NA
TGCGCCAGCAGTGAGTCGAGCGGCAGGATTCACTATGGCTACACCTTC,CASSESSGRIHYGYTF,TRBJ1-2,TRBV10-1,NA,once
TGTGCCAGCAGCTTGCTGATCGGTGAGCAGTTCTTC,CASSLLIGEQFF,TRBJ2-1,TRBV5-6,NA,NA
TGCGCCAGCAGCCAAACCGGGACTATCCAAGAGACCCAGTACTTC,CASSQTGTIQETQYF,TRBJ2-5,TRBV5-1,TRBD2,NA
TGTGCCAGTAGAAGGACAGGCAGATGGTATGGCTACACCTTC,CASRRTGRWYGYTF,TRBJ1-2,TRBV19,TRBD1,NA
TGTGCCAGCAGAGAATCCATGAACAGGGGGGACACTGAAGCTTTCTTT,CASRESMNRGDTEAFF,TRBJ1-1,TRBV2,TRBD1,NA
TGTGCCAGCAGCGTAGGTAGCGGGGGGCCCACAGATACGCAGTATTTT,CASSVGSGGPTDTQYF,TRBJ2-3,TRBV9,TRBD2,NA
TGTGCCAGCACACCCTCGCCATACGAGCAGTACTTC,CASTPSPYEQYF,TRBJ2-7,TRBV7-9,NA,NA
TGCGCCAGTACCGACAGGTCCGGCGGGGGGGCCAATGAGCAGTTCTTC,CASTDRSGGGANEQFF,TRBJ2-1,TRBV4-3,TRBD2,NA
TGTGCCAGCAGGCGGGGTGGGACTGGGAACACCGGGGAGCTGTTTTTT,CASRRGGTGNTGELFF,TRBJ2-2,TRBV7-3,NA,NA
TGTGCCAGCAGCTTAGGCCTGGGCTTACAATCACCCCTCCACTTT,CASSLGLGLQSPLHF,TRBJ1-6,TRBV13,NA,few
TGTGCCAGCAGTTTGGGGCCGGAGAGGGGGCCCCTTCATTTT,CASSLGPERGPLHF,TRBJ1-4,TRBV27,TRBD1,once
TGTGCCAGCAGCTTACGGGACAGGCGCACAGATACGCAGTATTTT,CASSLRDRRTDTQYF,TRBJ2-3,TRBV7-9,TRBD1,NA
TGCAGCGTAAGGACGTCGGGACAGGGTAACTATGGCTACACCTTC,CSVRTSGQGNYGYTF,TRBJ1-2,TRBV29-1,TRBD1,NA
TGTGCCAGCAGTGAATCTGGGGGCGACGGCTACACCTTC,CASSESGGDGYTF,TRBJ1-2,TRBV2,NA,NA
TGCGCCAGCAGCCAAGATCGGCTAGCGAGGAGGCGGTTCTTC,CASSQDRLARRRFF,TRBJ2-1,TRBV4-1,NA,NA
TGCGCCAGCAGCAGGGGACTAGCGGGGGGGCTCACAGATACGCAGTATTTT,CASSRGLAGGLTDTQYF,TRBJ2-3,TRBV5-1,TRBD2,NA
TGTGCCAGCAGCTCAGGGGGCGCAGTCAGTGGCTACACCTTC,CASSSGGAVSGYTF,TRBJ1-2,TRBV6-5,TRBD1,few
TGTGCCAGCAGCTTTAGCGGGGGGACCACAGATACGCAGTATTTT,CASSFSGGTTDTQYF,TRBJ2-3,TRBV11-3,TRBD2,NA
TGTGCCTGGCGAGGACAGGGGCATTCACCCCTCCACTTT,CAWRGQGHSPLHF,TRBJ1-6,TRBV30,TRBD1,NA
TGCGCCAGCAGCTTGGTTTTGCGACAGTTAGGGGAGACCCAGTACTTC,CASSLVLRQLGETQYF,TRBJ2-5,TRBV5-1,NA,NA